This TCR beta chain comes out of a study of blood T cell repertoires in COVID-19. Study background: The study drew acute and convalescent COVID-19 samples from the United States, Italy and Spain. Nucleic acid was either cDNA or gDNA, and it came from T cells, B-cell-depleted T cells, or PBMCs.

How the authors handled the data: The assay estimated nucleated cells by amplifying reference gene primers. The table came from immunoSEQ multiplex PCR; TCRdb's copy has only in-frame clones and leaves some out. V, J and clone size derive from that table, while D and trimming were established from the DNA sequence. Of some 150,000 clones in the sample, 80% to 90% were seen once. V lost 4 bases to trimming and J lost 6 bases; unmatched junction nucleotides: 3. The germline V gene encodes CDR1 SQVTM and CDR2 ANQGSEA. The CDR3 consists of 12 residues. Sequencing was performed on peripheral blood. This sequence was found in a woman at least 80 years old with acute or convalescent COVID-19. V is TRBV29-1 and J is TRBJ2-1; the match to TRBD1 covers 7 bases. CDR3 amino acids: CSVVPGGNEQFF. The CDR3 nucleotides read TGCAGCGTTGTTCCAGGGGGCAATGAGCAGTTCTTC.